Sequencing of this T cell receptor beta chain was carried out in a study of Ad26.COV2.S vaccination and SARS-CoV-2 variants. As for the study in general: Of the COV1001 trial arms, the Ad26.COV2.S arm included the donor.

The assay was immunoSEQ multiplex PCR, and TCRdb's table has in-frame clones only and misses some. The data contain about 680,000 clones, more than 70% of them seen just once; the ten biggest clones take up about 1.5%. The treatment here: roughly 20 received Ad26.COV2.S at low or high dose, single or two shots; roughly five received placebo; per-sample allocation not given. Vaccine and placebo recipients were sampled on day 63 after the first injection. The TCR sequence derives from a person between 18 and 65 years old who received the Ad26.COV2.S COVID-19 vaccine or a placebo. The sample in question was peripheral blood, obtained in a trial of Ad26.COV2.S vaccine versus placebo.

The DNA of the CDR3 is TGCAGCACATCGACTAGCGGTTCCTACAATGAGCAGTTCTTC. The encoded protein is CSTSTSGSYNEQFF. V gene TRBV29-1 combines with J gene TRBJ2-1; TRBD2 aligns across 9 bases. The CDR3 totals 14 residues. The V and J ends lost 8 bases and 1 base, in that order; junction bases with no gene match: 6. In germline, CDR1 is SQVTM, CDR2 ANQGSEA.